The clone carrying this T cell receptor beta chain was found once. Its antigen is not known. The entry originates in a study of cytomegalovirus exposure and HLA in healthy donors. Whole-study context: About 79% of 398 genotyped donors fell in the Caucasian-associated ancestry cluster.

Primers included in the PCR were 60 Vbeta and 13 Jbeta primers. Profiling relied on immunoSEQ multiplex PCR, and the TCRdb table lists in-frame clones only, not all of them. The sample holds over 150,000 clones; 80% are singletons and the top ten take around 5.6%. Whole-study results and caveats: In a later analysis, a missense DCLRE1C variant was linked to TCR beta V- and J-gene trimming. Some highly shared sequence variants likely arose as a pipeline artifact. DRB1 showed the most TCR associations and HLA-C the fewest in a later analysis, as rates varied by HLA locus.

Per germline, CDR1 MDHEN and CDR2 SYDVKM. The CDR3 has 17 residues. The V end lost 4 bases, the J end lost 0 bases, and 17 bases lay between the germline ends. The sequence came from a woman between 35 and 50 years old in good health and CMV-seropositive. The chain is built from TRBV28 and TRBJ2-3, with a tentative D call TRBD2 (5 bases). The sequenced sample was PBMCs. This chain's CDR3 is CASSSPRSGVSTDTQYF. Here the CDR3 DNA reads TGTGCCAGCAGTTCCCCCAGGAGCGGAGTTAGCACAGATACGCAGTATTTT.